The rows below give T cell receptor beta chains drawn from one sample of a study of blood T cell repertoires in COVID-19. The repertoire was sequenced with immunoSEQ multiplex PCR; TCRdb's copy has only in-frame clones and lacks some. The sample shows roughly 280,000 clones, around 89% of them seen only once. Sequencing was carried out using PBMCs or T cells enriched from blood (not recorded which). The receptors were sampled from a woman aged 45-59 years who had recovered from COVID-19. CDR3s include the opening cysteine and the closing phenylalanine or tryptophan. The D gene is left open where the match is weak.

NA,TRBV7-3,TRBJ1-6,CASSLRPGLNSPLHF
NA,TRBV29-1,TRBJ2-2,CSVSGPLNTGELFF
NA,TRBV19,TRBJ2-5,CASSISLASTQETQYF
TRBD1,TRBV5-4,TRBJ1-2,CASSLAGTGQVYGYTF
NA,TRBV19,TRBJ2-7,CASSAGAWASEQYF
NA,TRBV5-6,TRBJ2-1,CASSLAPVSYNEQFF
TRBD1,TRBV2,TRBJ2-5,CASRMGQSAETQYF
NA,TRBV28,TRBJ1-2,CASSLSRGRKGYTF
TRBD1,TRBV9,TRBJ2-1,CASSVTTGTGIHEQFF
TRBD1,TRBV7-2,TRBJ1-2,CASSFRGQGVGYGYTF
NA,TRBV7-8,TRBJ2-7,CASSQQLVTAYEQYF
TRBD1,TRBV19,TRBJ1-5,CASTLDRGRQPQHF
TRBD1,TRBV7-2,TRBJ2-1,CASSLLGTGRYNEQFF
NA,TRBV28,TRBJ1-1,CASRIQVATEAFF
NA,TRBV28,TRBJ1-1,CASSYITEAFF
NA,TRBV2,TRBJ1-2,CASSEAPGGRYGYTF
TRBD2,TRBV4-2,TRBJ2-1,CASSLIPSGNTRFF
NA,TRBV3-1/TRBV3-2,TRBJ2-1,CASSQLREQFF
TRBD1,TRBV29-1,TRBJ2-2,CSVTGTGVAGELFF
NA,TRBV27,TRBJ1-2,CASSLSVGARGYTF
NA,TRBV28,TRBJ2-1,CASSFDYLLFSDEQFF
NA,TRBV28,TRBJ2-2,CAITAGGSTGELFF
TRBD2,TRBV7-2,TRBJ2-3,CASSLIGTSADTQYF
NA,TRBV5-6,TRBJ1-2,CASSPQRTANYGYTF
NA,TRBV5-5,TRBJ1-5,CASSLGGGSYSNQPQHF
NA,TRBV14,TRBJ2-7,CASSQGAWSYEQYF
TRBD2,TRBV27,TRBJ2-1,CATRRLAGGPGEQFF
TRBD1,TRBV28,TRBJ1-5,CASSSPGGGQPQHF
NA,TRBV29-1,TRBJ1-1,CSVLKKNTEAFF
NA,TRBV7-3,TRBJ1-1,CASSVTGNTEAFF
NA,TRBV30,TRBJ1-2,CAWSATDDYGYTF
TRBD2,TRBV27,TRBJ2-3,CASGAREGSDTQYF
TRBD2,TRBV12-5,TRBJ2-1,CASARPGLAGGDNEQFF
NA,TRBV23-1,TRBJ1-3,CASSQGEQGTSNTIYF
TRBD2,TRBV6-2/TRBV6-3,TRBJ2-3,CASSYSRRGGRATDTQYF
TRBD2,TRBV28,TRBJ2-1,CASSPLAGYSYNEQFF
NA,TRBV9,TRBJ1-3,CASSLGHSGNTIYF
NA,TRBV24-1,TRBJ2-3,CATSDNVGVADTQYF
TRBD2,TRBV6-4,TRBJ2-1,CASILKRERYNEQFF
NA,TRBV5-3,TRBJ1-3,CARSLDYTTSGNTIYF
TRBD1,TRBV5-1,TRBJ1-5,CASSAETGGRQPQHF
NA,TRBV9,TRBJ1-5,CASSAGGGNQPQHF
NA,TRBV9,TRBJ2-3,CASSSLASFTADTQYF
NA,TRBV7-2,TRBJ2-5,CASSPPPWTPRQETQYF
NA,TRBV19,TRBJ1-3,CASSPRQVSGNTIYF
TRBD2,TRBV5-5,TRBJ2-1,CASSLLAGYAYNEQFF
NA,TRBV18,TRBJ1-6,CASSLRDTVNVRYNSPLHF
TRBD2,TRBV27,TRBJ2-3,CASSTIMSASGSDTQYF
TRBD2,TRBV11-3,TRBJ2-1,CASSLDLTSGRTGGYNEQFF
NA,TRBV28,TRBJ1-3,CASSLPGAGNTIYF
TRBD1,TRBV2,TRBJ1-1,CASRPGGAVEAFF
TRBD1,TRBV7-8,TRBJ1-6,CASSLVGQSNYNSPLHF
TRBD2,TRBV4-1,TRBJ2-1,CASSKVGLAADPEQFF